Presented here are 7 T cell receptor beta chains from one specimen sequenced in a study of cytomegalovirus exposure and HLA in healthy donors. This PCR relied on a set of 60 Vbeta primers and 13 Jbeta primers. Measured with immunoSEQ multiplex PCR; TCRdb has only the in-frame clones, and not every one. The table has under 150,000 clones, over 60% seen once. The sample was PBMCs. Source of these receptors: a woman aged 45-60 years in good health and CMV-seronegative.

The chain joins TRBV2 to TRBJ1-4; TRBD1 matches 9 bases. The CDR3 sequence is 15 residues long. Unmatched junction bases numbered 8, after V lost 6 bases and J lost 6 bases. CDR1 and CDR2 (germline): SNHLY, FYNNEI. The CDR3 DNA reads as TGTGCCAGCAGGAGTACGGGACAGGGACATGAAAAACTGTTTTTT. It codes for CASRSTGQGHEKLFF.

The V call is TRBV5-1, the J call TRBJ2-7; D perhaps matches TRBD2 (6 bases). Per germline, CDR1 SGHRS and CDR2 YFSETQ. CDR3 length equals 13 residues. Here the CDR3 DNA reads TGCGCACACGTGGGACTTGGGGGCTACGAGCAGTACTTC. This translates into CAHVGLGGYEQYF.

This clone was seen a few times. The chain uses TRBV6-4 and TRBJ2-1; weak D call: TRBD2 (6 bases). The CDR3 is made up of 15 amino acids. The germline V gene has CDR1 MRHNA and CDR2 SNTAGT. Trimming removed 2 bases at V and 7 bases at J, with 15 bases between. The CDR3 spells CASSDGREAINEQFF. The CDR3 nucleotides read TGTGCCAGCAGTGACGGCAGGGAGGCGATTAATGAGCAGTTCTTC.

The chain combines TRBV5-1 with TRBJ1-5; D is perhaps TRBD1 (6 bases). CDR3 size: 15 residues. V lost 0 bases and J lost 6, with 13 bases in between. Germline V gene sequence: CDR1 SGHRS, CDR2 YFSETQ. CDR3 nucleotide sequence: TGCGCCAGCAGCTTGGTACAGGGAGAGGGTCAGCCCCAGCATTTT. Translating it yields CASSLVQGEGQPQHF.

The chain combines TRBV5-6 with TRBJ2-3; 9 bases are a match to TRBD2. The CDR3 extends over 16 amino acids. CDR1 and CDR2 (germline): SGHDT, YYEEEE. After removal of 0 bases from V and 0 bases from J, the junction contained 2 bases not matched to a gene. As DNA, the CDR3 is TGTGCCAGCAGCTTGGGCCTAGCGGGGAGCACAGATACGCAGTATTTT. As protein: CASSLGLAGSTDTQYF.

The chain joins TRBV7-9 to TRBJ2-7; TRBD2 is a possible D gene (5 bases). The ends were cut back, 1 base at V and 5 bases at J, with 15 bases in the middle. CDR1 and CDR2 from the germline V gene are SEHNR and FQNEAQ (reference sequence). This CDR3 comprises 15 residues. CDR3 in amino acids: CASSLGRLAGDEQYF. CDR3 DNA sequence: TGTGCCAGCAGCTTAGGACGCCTGGCCGGGGACGAGCAGTACTTC.

This chain joins TRBV19 and TRBJ2-6; D is undetermined. Germline V gives CDR1 LNHDA, CDR2 SQIVND (reference sequence). CDR3 size: 15 residues. V was cut by 3 bases and J by 4 bases, with 10 bases left in between. The chain's CDR3 is CASSIQETGANVLTF. CDR3 bases: TGTGCCAGTAGTATCCAGGAAACGGGGGCCAACGTCCTGACTTTC.